These T cell receptor beta chains were read from a single sample in a study of blood T cell repertoires in COVID-19. Sequenced by immunoSEQ multiplex PCR; TCRdb stores in-frame clones only, minus some. The top ten hold 9.5% to 11% of the sample, which has under 350,000 clones, roughly 85% seen once. The sample was peripheral blood. The receptor set was obtained from a woman aged 70-85 years with acute or convalescent COVID-19. CDR3s include the opening cysteine and the closing phenylalanine or tryptophan. D genes are given only for firm matches. The listing skips clone size in some rows; elsewhere it reads once, few, many or a size class.

v_gene,d_gene,abundance,j_gene,CDR3aa,CDR3nt
TRBV19,NA,NA,TRBJ1-2,CASSITGIGVYGYTF,TGTGCCAGTAGTATAACAGGGATCGGAGTCTATGGCTACACCTTC
TRBV4-1,NA,NA,TRBJ1-5,CASSQAGALNQPQHF,TGCGCCAGCAGCCAAGCAGGGGCCCTCAATCAGCCCCAGCATTTT
TRBV5-4,NA,NA,TRBJ2-5,CASSFLTSSDQETQYF,TGTGCCAGCAGCTTTTTGACATCTTCCGACCAAGAGACCCAGTACTTC
TRBV6-5,NA,NA,TRBJ2-7,CASSIGPAGYF,TGTGCCAGCAGCATTGGCCCGGCGGGGTACTTC
TRBV11-2,TRBD1,NA,TRBJ1-2,CASSPLGQGIGYTF,TGTGCCAGCAGCCCCCTCGGACAGGGGATAGGCTACACCTTC
TRBV12-3/TRBV12-4,NA,NA,TRBJ1-1,CASSFSVNTEAFF,TGTGCCAGCAGTTTTTCAGTGAACACTGAAGCTTTCTTT
TRBV5-1,NA,NA,TRBJ1-1,CASTSSAGLQNVEAFF,TGCGCCAGCACCTCATCAGCGGGACTTCAGAATGTTGAAGCTTTCTTT
TRBV5-1,TRBD1,NA,TRBJ1-4,CASSPRPQGARDMEKLFF,TGCGCCAGCAGCCCGAGGCCGCAGGGGGCACGGGATATGGAAAAACTGTTTTTT
TRBV6-6,NA,NA,TRBJ1-1,CASNLDRFNTEAFF,TGTGCCAGCAATCTAGACAGGTTTAACACTGAAGCTTTCTTT
TRBV6-1,TRBD1,once,TRBJ1-5,CASSEDRAQPQHF,TGTGCCAGCAGTGAGGACAGGGCTCAGCCCCAGCATTTT
TRBV19,TRBD1,NA,TRBJ1-1,CASRRRDRGAEAFF,TGTGCCAGTCGAAGGCGGGACAGGGGAGCTGAAGCTTTCTTT